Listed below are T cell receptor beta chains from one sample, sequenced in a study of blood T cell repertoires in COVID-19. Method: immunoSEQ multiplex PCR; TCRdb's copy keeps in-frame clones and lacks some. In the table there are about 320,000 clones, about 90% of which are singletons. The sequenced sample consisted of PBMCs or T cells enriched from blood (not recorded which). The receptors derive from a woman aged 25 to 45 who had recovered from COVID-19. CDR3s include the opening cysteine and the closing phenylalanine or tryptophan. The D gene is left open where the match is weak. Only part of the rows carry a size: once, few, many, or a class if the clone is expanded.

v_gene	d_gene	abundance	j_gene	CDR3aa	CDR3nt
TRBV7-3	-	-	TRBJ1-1	CASSLGSGTEAFF	TGTGCCAGCAGCTTAGGGTCGGGCACTGAAGCTTTCTTT
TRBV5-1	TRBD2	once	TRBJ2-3	CASSLSLAGDTDTQYF	TGCGCCAGCAGCTTGTCTTTAGCGGGGGACACAGATACGCAGTATTTT
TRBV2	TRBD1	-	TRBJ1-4	CASSERTGGKGLFF	TGTGCCAGCAGTGAAAGGACAGGGGGCAAAGGGCTGTTTTTT
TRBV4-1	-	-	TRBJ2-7	CASSQADSLYEQYF	TGCGCCAGCAGCCAAGCCGACTCCCTATACGAGCAGTACTTC
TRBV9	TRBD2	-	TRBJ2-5	CASSPGTSGGAGETQYF	TGTGCCAGCAGCCCCGGGACTAGCGGGGGGGCTGGAGAGACCCAGTACTTC
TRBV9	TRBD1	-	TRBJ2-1	CASSVAIGQGYNEQFF	TGTGCCAGCAGCGTAGCGATTGGACAGGGGTACAATGAGCAGTTCTTC
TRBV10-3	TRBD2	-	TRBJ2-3	CAIKERGQTDTQYF	TGTGCCATCAAAGAGCGGGGGCAAACAGATACGCAGTATTTT
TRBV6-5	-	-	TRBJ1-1	CASSSLGIEAFF	TGTGCCAGCAGCTCCTTGGGCATTGAAGCTTTCTTT
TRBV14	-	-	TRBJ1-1	CASSVASANTEAFF	TGTGCCAGCAGCGTTGCCAGTGCGAACACTGAAGCTTTCTTT
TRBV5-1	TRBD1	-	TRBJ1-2	CASSFETGLYGYTF	TGCGCCAGCAGCTTTGAGACAGGGTTATATGGCTACACCTTC
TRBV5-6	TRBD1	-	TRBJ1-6	CASSGTVLSSYNSPLHF	TGTGCCAGCAGCGGGACAGTTCTGAGCTCCTATAATTCACCCCTCCACTTT
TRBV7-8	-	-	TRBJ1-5	CASSLAGGDKGQPQHF	TGTGCCAGCAGCTTAGCGGGGGGGGACAAAGGGCAGCCCCAGCATTTT
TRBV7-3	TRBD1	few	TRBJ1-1	CASSQGAGTGNTEAFF	TGTGCCAGCAGCCAAGGGGCCGGGACAGGGAACACTGAAGCTTTCTTT
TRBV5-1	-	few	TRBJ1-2	CASSLGHRADYGYTF	TGCGCCAGCAGCTTGGGCCACAGGGCTGACTATGGCTACACCTTC
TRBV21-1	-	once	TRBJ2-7	CASSKGSRLTHRWQYF	TGTGCCAGCAGCAAAGGAAGTAGGTTGACTCACCGATGGCAGTACTTC
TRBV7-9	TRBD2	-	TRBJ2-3	CASSSLWRGGVTDTQYF	TGTGCCAGCAGCTCACTCTGGCGGGGGGGAGTCACAGATACGCAGTATTTT
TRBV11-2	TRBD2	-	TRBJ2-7	CASSQTSGAYEQYF	TGTGCCAGCAGCCAAACTAGCGGGGCCTACGAGCAGTACTTC
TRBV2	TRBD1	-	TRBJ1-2	CASNSGTGGPLRPGYTF	TGTGCCAGCAACTCCGGGACAGGTGGTCCTTTGCGTCCGGGCTACACCTTC
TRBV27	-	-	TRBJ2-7	CASSLSPGATGEQYF	TGTGCCAGCAGTTTATCCCCAGGGGCAACCGGGGAGCAGTACTTC
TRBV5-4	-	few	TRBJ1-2	CASSPRVGNYGYTF	TGTGCCAGCAGCCCCCGGGTCGGTAACTATGGCTACACCTTC
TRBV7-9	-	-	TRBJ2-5	CASSLNGGTQYF	TGTGCCAGCAGCTTAAACGGGGGAACCCAGTACTTC
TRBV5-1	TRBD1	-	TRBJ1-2	CASSLAAGQGNYGYTF	TGCGCCAGCAGCTTGGCCGCGGGACAGGGAAACTATGGCTACACCTTC
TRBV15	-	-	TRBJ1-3	CATSYRGELGNTIYF	TGTGCCACCAGCTATCGGGGGGAACTTGGAAACACCATATATTTT
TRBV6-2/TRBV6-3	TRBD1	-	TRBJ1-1	CASSYQGDTEAFF	TGTGCCAGCAGTTATCAGGGGGACACTGAAGCTTTCTTT
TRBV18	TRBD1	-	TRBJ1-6	CASSPAGQGVNSPLHF	TGTGCCAGCTCACCAGCGGGACAGGGTGTCAATTCACCCCTCCACTTT
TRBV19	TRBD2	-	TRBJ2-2	CASSIGLAGGSNTGELFF	TGTGCCAGTAGTATTGGGTTAGCGGGGGGATCGAACACCGGGGAGCTGTTTTTT
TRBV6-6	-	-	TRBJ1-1	CASGRGPNTEAFF	TGTGCCAGCGGTCGGGGCCCGAACACTGAAGCTTTCTTT
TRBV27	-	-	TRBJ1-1	CATKNQGPAFF	TGTGCCACCAAAAATCAGGGTCCAGCTTTCTTT
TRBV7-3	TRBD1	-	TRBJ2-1	CASSLPGQAPQKFF	TGTGCCAGCAGCTTACCAGGACAGGCTCCTCAAAAGTTCTTC
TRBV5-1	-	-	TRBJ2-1	CASSLDRVMGEQFF	TGCGCCAGCAGCTTGGACAGGGTCATGGGTGAGCAGTTCTTC
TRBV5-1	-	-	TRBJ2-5	CASSLRDIQETQYF	TGCGCCAGCAGCCTGCGCGACATACAAGAGACCCAGTACTTC
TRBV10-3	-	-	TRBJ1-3	CAISANSGNTIYF	TGTGCCATCAGTGCTAACTCTGGAAACACCATATATTTT
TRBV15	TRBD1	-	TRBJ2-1	CATSRAGTVSYNEQFF	TGTGCCACCAGCAGAGCCGGGACAGTGTCCTACAATGAGCAGTTCTTC